Listed below are T cell receptor beta chains from one sample, sequenced in a study of OX40 agonist ivuxolimab in advanced cancers. Using immunoSEQ multiplex PCR, the repertoire was profiled, and TCRdb retains in-frame clones only, with some absent. The sample lists 70,000 to 80,000 clones; about 94% were seen once. Sequenced material: CD4+ or CD8+ T cells sorted from blood, taken in a trial of the OX40 agonist ivuxolimab. These receptors were collected from an adult with an advanced solid tumor such as melanoma, head and neck, liver or kidney cancer. The CDR3 runs from the conserved cysteine through the conserved F or W. The D gene is left open where the match is weak. Clone size is shown for a subset of rows, as once, few, many or a class of expanded clone.

j_call d_call v_call clone_size cdr3_aa cdr3_nt
TRBJ2-3 - TRBV2 - CASGDSRTTDTQYF TGTGCCAGCGGGGACTCAAGGACCACAGATACGCAGTATTTT
TRBJ1-1 - TRBV5-1 - CASSLVPRGQAEAFF TGCGCCAGCAGCTTGGTCCCTCGCGGCCAGGCTGAAGCTTTCTTT
TRBJ1-4 - TRBV25-1 - CASSEGRVGEELFF TGTGCCAGCAGTGAAGGCAGGGTGGGGGAAGAACTGTTTTTT
TRBJ1-1 TRBD1 TRBV5-6 few CASSRTGNTEAFF TGTGCCAGCAGCCGGACAGGGAACACTGAAGCTTTCTTT
TRBJ2-2 TRBD2 TRBV6-6 - CASNGAGAFRELFF TGTGCCAGCAATGGAGCGGGGGCATTCAGGGAGCTGTTTTTT
TRBJ2-3 TRBD2 TRBV27 once CASSYGLARSTDTQYF TGTGCCAGCAGTTACGGACTAGCCCGAAGCACAGATACGCAGTATTTT
TRBJ2-2 - TRBV4-2 - CASSPGQAGTGELFF TGTGCCAGCAGCCCGGGACAAGCGGGCACCGGGGAGCTGTTTTTT
TRBJ2-7 TRBD1 TRBV5-1 - CASRQGSEQYF TGCGCCAGCCGACAGGGGAGCGAGCAGTACTTC
TRBJ2-3 - TRBV5-6 - CASSFYRAGEDTQYF TGTGCCAGCAGCTTTTATAGGGCAGGGGAAGATACGCAGTATTTT
TRBJ2-1 - TRBV18 - CASSPLGGNEQFF TGTGCCAGCTCACCGCTCGGGGGCAATGAGCAGTTCTTC
TRBJ2-1 - TRBV27 - CASSPQTGSSYNEQFF TGTGCCAGCAGTCCCCAGACGGGGAGCTCCTACAATGAGCAGTTCTTC
TRBJ2-1 - TRBV5-6 - CASSSTRGRDNEQFF TGTGCCAGCAGCTCCACCCGAGGGCGGGACAATGAGCAGTTCTTC
TRBJ1-5 TRBD1 TRBV19 - CASSPYRDSNSNQPQHF TGTGCCAGTAGTCCATACCGGGACAGCAATAGCAATCAGCCCCAGCATTTT
TRBJ2-5 TRBD2 TRBV4-2 few CASSQGGSQETQYF TGTGCCAGCAGCCAGGGCGGGAGCCAAGAGACCCAGTACTTC
TRBJ1-6 - TRBV30 - CAWSRQADSPLHF TGTGCCTGGAGCCGACAGGCGGATTCACCCCTCCACTTT
TRBJ2-2 TRBD2 TRBV7-2 - CASSLSGTSVGGTGELFF TGTGCCAGCAGCTTGTCCGGGACTAGCGTCGGGGGCACCGGGGAGCTGTTTTTT
TRBJ2-7 TRBD1 TRBV19 - CASTPSGQGEGYEQYF TGTGCCAGTACCCCCTCAGGACAGGGTGAGGGCTACGAGCAGTACTTC
TRBJ1-6 TRBD1 TRBV7-9 - CASSPGQYNSPLHF TGTGCCAGCAGCCCGGGACAGTATAATTCACCCCTCCACTTT
TRBJ2-7 - TRBV5-1 once CASSIRDTSHEQYF TGCGCCAGCAGCATAAGGGACACCTCCCACGAGCAGTACTTC
TRBJ2-3 - TRBV11-2 - CASSLGGSTDTQYF TGTGCCAGCAGCTTAGGCGGGAGCACAGATACGCAGTATTTT
TRBJ2-2 TRBD2 TRBV7-9 - CASSLTSGTTGELFF TGTGCCAGCAGCTTGACTAGCGGTACCACCGGGGAGCTGTTTTTT
TRBJ2-2 - TRBV2 - CASSLRITGELFF TGTGCCAGCAGCCTAAGGATCACCGGGGAGCTGTTTTTT
TRBJ2-1 - TRBV29-1 - CSVDIIQAGKFF TGCAGCGTTGACATTATCCAGGCGGGAAAGTTCTTC
TRBJ2-5 - TRBV6-5 - CASSYSKGRQETQYF TGTGCCAGCAGTTACTCGAAAGGGCGGCAAGAGACCCAGTACTTC
TRBJ2-2 - TRBV6-4 few CASSELVHAGELFF TGTGCCAGCAGTGAACTAGTCCATGCCGGGGAGCTGTTTTTT
TRBJ2-2 TRBD2 TRBV18 - CANPPAASGENTGELFF TGTGCCAACCCACCGGCGGCTAGCGGAGAAAACACCGGGGAGCTGTTTTTT
TRBJ2-5 TRBD1 TRBV19 - CASSKTGTGAQETQYF TGTGCCAGTAGTAAAACCGGGACAGGGGCCCAAGAGACCCAGTACTTC
TRBJ1-2 - TRBV5-6 - CASSPRATSGNYGYTF TGTGCCAGCAGCCCAAGAGCAACCTCAGGGAACTATGGCTACACCTTC
TRBJ2-3 TRBD2 TRBV5-1 once CASSHPGTSGIPGTDTQYF TGCGCCAGCAGCCACCCAGGGACTAGCGGGATCCCTGGCACAGATACGCAGTATTTT
TRBJ2-7 TRBD2 TRBV19 once CASSIGVGGTLEQYF TGTGCCAGTAGTATAGGTGTGGGAGGGACCCTCGAGCAGTACTTC
TRBJ2-7 - TRBV7-9 - CASSLAPQAWQYF TGTGCCAGCAGCTTAGCGCCGCAGGCCTGGCAGTACTTC
TRBJ2-7 - TRBV4-2 - CASSQGRLDYEQYF TGTGCCAGCAGCCAAGGTCGGCTTGATTACGAGCAGTACTTC
TRBJ2-6 - TRBV2 - CASSEDLASGANVLTF TGTGCCAGCAGTGAAGATTTGGCCTCTGGGGCCAACGTCCTGACTTTC
TRBJ1-4 TRBD1 TRBV11-2 - CASSTETGAQLFF TGTGCCAGCAGCACCGAGACAGGGGCACAACTGTTTTTT
TRBJ2-3 TRBD2 TRBV6-5 - CASSRAGTNTDTQYF TGTGCCAGCAGTCGCGCTGGGACTAACACAGATACGCAGTATTTT
TRBJ1-1 TRBD1 TRBV19 - CASSGQGMNTEAFF TGTGCCAGTAGTGGACAGGGTATGAACACTGAAGCTTTCTTT